This TCR beta chain was obtained from a study of graft-versus-host responses after intestinal transplantation. Study at large: Isolated intestinal, liver-intestinal, or multivisceral transplants had been given to the recipients. Anti-thymocyte globulin induction, then tacrolimus and steroids for about 3 years, went to all recipients. General observations from the study: Allograft clonal ratios (graft-versus-host to host-versus-graft) were high in patients who had graft-donor T cell macrochimerism. HvG clone declines early post-transplant were associated with peak circulating GvH levels.

Comments on this clone: The antigen is unknown.

TCRdb's copy holds only in-frame clones and misses some; the assay was immunoSEQ multiplex PCR. The sample includes about 130,000 clones, around nine tenths of them seen just once. This CDR3 region has 13 residues. Germline CDR1 and CDR2: SGHRS and YFSETQ. V was cut by 4 bases and J by 5 bases, with 12 bases left in between. This receptor was identified in a human donor who received an intestinal transplant. This specimen consisted of unstimulated CD4+ T cells sorted from spleen or lymph node cells, obtained before intestinal transplant. The chain has TRBV5-1 and TRBJ1-2; D not resolved. The CDR3 DNA reads TGCGCCAGCAGCCGCGACACGGAGTATGGCTACACCTTC. Protein sequence: CASSRDTEYGYTF.